Below, 2 T cell receptor beta chains from the same sample are listed, as sequenced in a study of cytomegalovirus exposure and HLA in healthy donors. The method was immunoSEQ multiplex PCR; TCRdb's version includes in-frame clones alone and lacks a portion of them. The table lists 50,000 to 65,000 clones, around 96% of them singletons. The sequenced sample was PBMCs. The receptors derive from a woman under 30 in good health and CMV-seronegative.

The chain couples TRBV30 to TRBJ1-1; TRBD1 matches 9 bases. V was clipped by 3 bases and J by 6 bases; unmatched bases: 14. The CDR3 loop spans 16 amino acids. Looked up from germline, CDR1 is GTSNPN and CDR2 is SVGIG (reference sequence). CDR3 region: CAWSATPGTGGSEAFF. The DNA for the CDR3 is TGTGCCTGGAGCGCCACCCCCGGTACAGGGGGCTCTGAAGCTTTCTTT. Together with reference TRBV30 and TRBJ1-1, the CDR3 gives the full variable domain: SQTIHQWPATLVQPVGSPLSLECTVEGTSNPNLYWYRQAAGRGLQLLFYSVGIGQISSEVPQNLSASRPQDRQFILSSKKLLLSDSGFYLCAWSATPGTGGSEAFFGQGTRLTVV.

The chain couples TRBV5-6 to TRBJ1-2, with 10 positions matching TRBD1. The V and J ends lost 0 bases and 4 bases, in that order; junction bases with no gene match: 9. Germline CDR1 and CDR2: SGHDT and YYEEEE. CDR3 length: 17 residues. The CDR3: CASSLGTGGFVVYGYTF. CDR3 sequence (DNA): TGTGCCAGCAGCTTGGGGACAGGGGGATTTGTAGTCTATGGCTACACCTTC.